This TCR beta chain derives from a study of monozygotic twins with inflammatory bowel disease. The CDR3 covers 12 residues. CDR1 is SGDLS, CDR2 YYNGEE, per germline. Using the 5' RACE reads, TCRdb records one entry per CDR3 protein without DNA. This listing includes under 350,000 distinct CDR3 sequences. The receptor was derived from a human donor with ulcerative colitis or Crohn's disease, or a healthy co-twin of an affected twin (not recorded which). The sample was blood. V and J are TRBV9 and TRBJ2-1. The CDR3 sequence is CASNSNWNEQFF.